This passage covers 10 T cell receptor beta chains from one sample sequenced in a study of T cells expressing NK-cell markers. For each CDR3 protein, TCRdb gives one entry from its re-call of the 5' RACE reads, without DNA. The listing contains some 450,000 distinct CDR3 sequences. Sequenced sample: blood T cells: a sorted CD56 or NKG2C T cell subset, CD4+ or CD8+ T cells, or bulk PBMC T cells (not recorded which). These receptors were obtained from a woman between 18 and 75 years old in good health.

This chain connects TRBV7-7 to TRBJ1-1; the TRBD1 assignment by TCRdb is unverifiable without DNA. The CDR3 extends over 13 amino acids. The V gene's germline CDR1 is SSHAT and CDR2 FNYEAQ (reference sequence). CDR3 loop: CASSYVTDTEAFF.

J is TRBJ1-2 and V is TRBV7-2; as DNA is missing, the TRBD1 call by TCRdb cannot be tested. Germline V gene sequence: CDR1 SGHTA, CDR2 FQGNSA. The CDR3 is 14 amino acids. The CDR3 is CASSPRDTFYGYTF.

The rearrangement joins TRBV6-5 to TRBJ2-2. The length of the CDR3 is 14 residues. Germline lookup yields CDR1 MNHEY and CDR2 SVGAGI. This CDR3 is CASSYSVTKGELFF.

The CDR3: CSSTRSGANVLTF. V is TRBV20-1 and J is TRBJ2-6. Germline CDR1 DFQATT, CDR2 SNEGSKA (reference sequence). The CDR3 loop spans 13 amino acids.

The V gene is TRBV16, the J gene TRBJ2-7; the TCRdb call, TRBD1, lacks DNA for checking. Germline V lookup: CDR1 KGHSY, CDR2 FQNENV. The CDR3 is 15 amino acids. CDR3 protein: CASSRRGVQGYEQYF.

The CDR3 reads CASSQDADRTSYNEQFF. The genes are TRBV4-3 and TRBJ2-1. Germline V gene data show CDR1 as LGHNA and CDR2 as YSLEER. The CDR3 is made up of 17 amino acids.

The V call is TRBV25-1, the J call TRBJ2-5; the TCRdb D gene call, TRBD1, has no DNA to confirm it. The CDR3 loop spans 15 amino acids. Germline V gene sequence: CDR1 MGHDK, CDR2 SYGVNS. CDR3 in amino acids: CASRALGTGGETQYF.

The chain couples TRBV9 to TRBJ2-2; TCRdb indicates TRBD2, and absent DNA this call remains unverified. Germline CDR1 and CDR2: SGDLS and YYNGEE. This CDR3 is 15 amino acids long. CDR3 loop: CASSVSLRDTGELFF.

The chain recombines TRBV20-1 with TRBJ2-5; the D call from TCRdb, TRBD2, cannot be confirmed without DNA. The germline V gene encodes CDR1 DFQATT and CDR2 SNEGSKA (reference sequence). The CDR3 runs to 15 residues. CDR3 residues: CSAPTSAGLQETQYF.

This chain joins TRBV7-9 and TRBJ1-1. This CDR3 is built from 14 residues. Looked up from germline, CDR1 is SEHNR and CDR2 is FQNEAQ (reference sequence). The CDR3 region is CASSSKNPNTEAFF.